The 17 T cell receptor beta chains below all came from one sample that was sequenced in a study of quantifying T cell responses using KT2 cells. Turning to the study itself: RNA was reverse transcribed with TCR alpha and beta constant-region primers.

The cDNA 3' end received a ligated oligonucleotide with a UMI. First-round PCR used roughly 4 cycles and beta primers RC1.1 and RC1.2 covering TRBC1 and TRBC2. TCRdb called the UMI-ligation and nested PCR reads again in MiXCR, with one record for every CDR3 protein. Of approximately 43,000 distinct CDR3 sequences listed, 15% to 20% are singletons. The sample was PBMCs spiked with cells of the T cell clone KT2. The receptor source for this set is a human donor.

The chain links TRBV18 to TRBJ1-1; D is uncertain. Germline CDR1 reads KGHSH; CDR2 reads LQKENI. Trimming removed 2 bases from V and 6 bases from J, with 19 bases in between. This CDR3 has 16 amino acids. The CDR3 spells CASSPSGSLGGPEAFF. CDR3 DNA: TGTGCCAGCTCACCATCTGGCTCCCTCGGTGGGCCTGAAGCTTTCTTT. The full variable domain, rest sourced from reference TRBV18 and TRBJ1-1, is NAGVMQNPRHLVRRRGQEARLRCSPMKGHSHVYWYRQLPEEGLKFMVYLQKENIIDESGMPKERFSAEFPKEGPSILRIQQVVRGDSAAYFCASSPSGSLGGPEAFFGQGTRLTVV.

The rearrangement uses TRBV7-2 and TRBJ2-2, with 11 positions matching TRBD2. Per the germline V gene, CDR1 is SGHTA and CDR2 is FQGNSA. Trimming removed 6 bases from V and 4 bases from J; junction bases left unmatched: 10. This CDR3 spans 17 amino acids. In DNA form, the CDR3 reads TGTGCCAGCAGACGTAGCGGGAGGGCCTTAGGCACCGGGGAGCTGTTTTTT. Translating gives CASRRSGRALGTGELFF.

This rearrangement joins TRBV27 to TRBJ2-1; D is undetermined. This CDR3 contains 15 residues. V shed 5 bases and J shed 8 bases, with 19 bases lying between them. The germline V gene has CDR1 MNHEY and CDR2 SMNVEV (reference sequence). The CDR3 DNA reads TGTGCCAGCAGTGTACGCGGTACGGGTGTGGATGAGCAGTTCTTC. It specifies CASSVRGTGVDEQFF.

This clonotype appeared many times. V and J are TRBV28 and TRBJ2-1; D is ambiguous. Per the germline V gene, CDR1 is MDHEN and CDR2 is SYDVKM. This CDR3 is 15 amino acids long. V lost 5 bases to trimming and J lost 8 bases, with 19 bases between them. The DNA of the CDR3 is TGTGCCAGCAGTCCCCCGGAGATTGGTTGGGATGAGCAGTTCTTC. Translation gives CASSPPEIGWDEQFF.

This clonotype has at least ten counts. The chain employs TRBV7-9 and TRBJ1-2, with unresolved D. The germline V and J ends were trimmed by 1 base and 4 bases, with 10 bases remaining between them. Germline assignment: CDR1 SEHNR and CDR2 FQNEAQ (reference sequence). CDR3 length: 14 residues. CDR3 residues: CASSLDVGSYGYTF. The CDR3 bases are TGTGCCAGCAGCTTAGATGTGGGCAGCTATGGCTACACCTTC. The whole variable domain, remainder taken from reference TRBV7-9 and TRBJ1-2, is DTGVSQNPRHKITKRGQNVTFRCDPISEHNRLYWYRQTLGQGPEFLTYFQNEAQLEKSRLLSDRFSAERPKGSFSTLEIQRTEQGDSAMYLCASSLDVGSYGYTFGSGTRLTVV.

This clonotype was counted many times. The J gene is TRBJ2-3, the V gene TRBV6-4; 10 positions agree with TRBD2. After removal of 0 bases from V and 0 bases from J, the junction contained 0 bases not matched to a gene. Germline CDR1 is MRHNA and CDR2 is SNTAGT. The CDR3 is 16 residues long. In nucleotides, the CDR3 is TGTGCCAGCAGTGACTCAGCGGGGGGGAGCACAGATACGCAGTATTTT. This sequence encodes CASSDSAGGSTDTQYF.

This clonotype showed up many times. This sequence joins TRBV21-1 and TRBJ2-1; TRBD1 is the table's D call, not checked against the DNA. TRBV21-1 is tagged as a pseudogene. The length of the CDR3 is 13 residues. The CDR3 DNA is TGTGCCAGCAGCAAGGGACAAAACAATGAGCAGTTCTTC. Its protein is CASSKGQNNEQFF.

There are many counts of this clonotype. Here the CDR3 reads CASSSDGTRQETQYF. CDR3 DNA sequence: TGCGCCAGCAGCTCGGACGGGACACGACAAGAGACCCAGTACTTC. This chain connects TRBV5-1 to TRBJ2-5, with D perhaps TRBD1 (6 bases). Germline V gives CDR1 SGHRS, CDR2 YFSETQ. V lost 3 bases and J 2 bases, leaving 14 bases between the germline ends. CDR3 length: 15 amino acids.

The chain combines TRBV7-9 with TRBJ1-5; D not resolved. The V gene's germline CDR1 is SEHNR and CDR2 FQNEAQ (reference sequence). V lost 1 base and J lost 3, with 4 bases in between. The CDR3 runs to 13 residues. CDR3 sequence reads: CASSLGPNQPQHF. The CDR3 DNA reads TGTGCCAGCAGCTTAGGTCCCAATCAGCCCCAGCATTTT. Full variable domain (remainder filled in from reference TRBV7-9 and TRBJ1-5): DTGVSQNPRHKITKRGQNVTFRCDPISEHNRLYWYRQTLGQGPEFLTYFQNEAQLEKSRLLSDRFSAERPKGSFSTLEIQRTEQGDSAMYLCASSLGPNQPQHFGDGTRLSIL.

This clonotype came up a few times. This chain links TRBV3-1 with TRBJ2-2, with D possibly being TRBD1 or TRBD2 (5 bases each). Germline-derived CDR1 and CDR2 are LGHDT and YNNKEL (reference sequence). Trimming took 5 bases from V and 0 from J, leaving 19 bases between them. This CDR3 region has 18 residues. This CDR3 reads CASSGGGLGEPNTGELFF. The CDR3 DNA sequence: TGTGCCAGCAGCGGGGGTGGATTAGGGGAGCCGAACACCGGGGAGCTGTTTTTT.

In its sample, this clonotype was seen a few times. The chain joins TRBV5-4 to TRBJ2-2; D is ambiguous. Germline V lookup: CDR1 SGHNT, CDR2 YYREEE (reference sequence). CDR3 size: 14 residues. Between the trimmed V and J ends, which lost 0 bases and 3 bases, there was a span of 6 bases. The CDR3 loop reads CASSLVGYTGELFF. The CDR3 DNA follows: TGTGCCAGCAGCTTGGTCGGGTACACCGGGGAGCTGTTTTTT.

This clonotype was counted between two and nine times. CDR3: CAWALAGGPWEQFF. For the CDR3, the DNA is TGTGCCTGGGCCCTAGCGGGGGGGCCCTGGGAGCAGTTCTTC. This chain connects TRBV30 to TRBJ2-1, with TRBD2 matching over 12 bases. Per the germline V gene, CDR1 is GTSNPN and CDR2 is SVGIG (reference sequence). V gave up 5 bases and J gave up 10 bases; unmatched junction bases: 9. This CDR3 is built from 14 residues. Supplemented by reference TRBV30 and TRBJ2-1, the full variable domain reads SQTIHQWPATLVQPVGSPLSLECTVEGTSNPNLYWYRQAAGRGLQLLFYSVGIGQISSEVPQNLSASRPQDRQFILSSKKLLLSDSGFYLCAWALAGGPWEQFFGPGTRLTVL.

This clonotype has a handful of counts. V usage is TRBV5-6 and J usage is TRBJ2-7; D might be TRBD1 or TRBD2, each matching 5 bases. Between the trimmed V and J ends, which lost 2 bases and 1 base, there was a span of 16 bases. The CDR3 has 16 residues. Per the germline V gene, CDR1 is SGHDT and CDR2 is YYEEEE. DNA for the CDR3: TGTGCCAGCAGCTTCGGGGACGAGGGGTGGTCCTACGAGCAGTACTTC. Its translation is CASSFGDEGWSYEQYF.

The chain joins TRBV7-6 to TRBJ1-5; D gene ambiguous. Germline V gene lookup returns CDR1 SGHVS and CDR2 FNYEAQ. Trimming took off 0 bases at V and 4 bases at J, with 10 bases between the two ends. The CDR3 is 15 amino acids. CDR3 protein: CASSLASGPNQPQHF. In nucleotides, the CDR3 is TGTGCCAGCAGCTTAGCGTCGGGTCCGAATCAGCCCCAGCATTTT.

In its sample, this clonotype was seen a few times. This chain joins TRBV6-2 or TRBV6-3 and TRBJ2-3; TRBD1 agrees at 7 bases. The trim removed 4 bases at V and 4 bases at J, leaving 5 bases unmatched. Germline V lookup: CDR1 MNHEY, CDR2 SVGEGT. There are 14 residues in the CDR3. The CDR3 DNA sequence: TGTGCCAGCAGTTTTGGACAGGAGGCAGATACGCAGTATTTT. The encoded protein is CASSFGQEADTQYF.

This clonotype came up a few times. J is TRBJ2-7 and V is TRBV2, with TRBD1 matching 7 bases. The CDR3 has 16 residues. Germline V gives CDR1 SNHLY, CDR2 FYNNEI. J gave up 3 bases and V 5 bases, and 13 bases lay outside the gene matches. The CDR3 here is CASSPQASRGIYEQYF. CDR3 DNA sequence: TGTGCCAGCAGTCCACAGGCTAGCAGGGGGATCTACGAGCAGTACTTC.

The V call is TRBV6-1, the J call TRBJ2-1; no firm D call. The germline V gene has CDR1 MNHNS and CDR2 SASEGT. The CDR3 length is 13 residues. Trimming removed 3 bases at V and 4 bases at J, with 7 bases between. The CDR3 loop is CASSDRSYNEQFF. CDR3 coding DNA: TGTGCCAGCAGTGACAGGTCTTACAATGAGCAGTTCTTC.